The clone carrying this TCR beta chain was detected many times. The CDR3 is made up of 18 amino acids. Germline-derived CDR1 and CDR2 are DFQATT and SNEGSKA (reference sequence). V lost 1 base and J lost 0, with 18 bases in between. This sample is drawn from a study of regulatory T cells in long-lasting Graves disease. About the study: Less than 3 months of antithyroid drugs had been taken by newly diagnosed Graves' patients.

Researchers made TCR beta libraries by using iRepertoire HTBI primers and running Arm-PCR on CDR3 regions. TCRdb re-called the multiplex PCR reads with MiXCR, one entry per CDR3 protein. The data show about 470,000 distinct CDR3 sequences, 15% seen once. Sample time point: newly diagnosed GD, antithyroid drugs for less than 3 months. PBMCs provided the RNA from which the TCR library was made. Separately, the same data were catalogued under a study of T cells in Graves' hyperthyroidism and ophthalmopathy. This second study says: First-round RT-PCR targeting the TCR CDR3 was performed with the HTBI primer set.

The chain has TRBV20-1 and TRBJ2-2; D is ambiguous. This clonotype was sampled from a woman in her 30s with Graves disease. Source: peripheral blood mononuclear cells (PBMCs), taken at new diagnosis, from a patient treated with antithyroid drugs. CDR3 sequence reads: CSARAGLFDFPNTGELFF. CDR3 nucleotide sequence: TGCAGTGCTAGAGCAGGCCTTTTCGACTTTCCGAACACCGGGGAGCTGTTTTTT.